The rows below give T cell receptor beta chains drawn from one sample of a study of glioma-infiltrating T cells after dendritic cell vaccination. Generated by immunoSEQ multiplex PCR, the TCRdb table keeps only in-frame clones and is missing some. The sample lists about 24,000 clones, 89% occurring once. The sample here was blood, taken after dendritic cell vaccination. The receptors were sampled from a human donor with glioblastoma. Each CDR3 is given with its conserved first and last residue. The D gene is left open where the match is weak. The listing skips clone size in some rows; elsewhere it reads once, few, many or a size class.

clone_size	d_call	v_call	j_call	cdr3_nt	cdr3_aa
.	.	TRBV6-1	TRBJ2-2	TGTGCCACCCTTGGGTTGAGGTCTACCGGGGAGCTGTTTTTT	CATLGLRSTGELFF
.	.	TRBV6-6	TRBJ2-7	TGTGCCAGCAGTGCTGACCGGGGTCGTACCTACGAGCAGTACTTC	CASSADRGRTYEQYF
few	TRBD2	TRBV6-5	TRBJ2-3	TGTGCCAGCAGTCCCCGGTTAGCGGGGAAGGTAGCGCAGTATTTT	CASSPRLAGKVAQYF
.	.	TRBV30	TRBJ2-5	TGTGCCTGGGGACAAGTGGAGGAGACCCAGTACTTC	CAWGQVEETQYF
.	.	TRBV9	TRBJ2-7	TGTGCCAGCAGCGTAGGGGTTAGCGGCTCCTACGAGCAGTACTTC	CASSVGVSGSYEQYF
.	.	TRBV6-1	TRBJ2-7	TGTGCCAGCAGTGGACAGTCCTACGAGCAGTACTTC	CASSGQSYEQYF
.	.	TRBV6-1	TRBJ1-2	TGTGCCAGCAGTGACCGTCTCCAGGGGCCCTATGGCTACACCTTC	CASSDRLQGPYGYTF
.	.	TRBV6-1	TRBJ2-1	TGTGCCAGCAGTGAACTGCACAGGGTCTCCTACAATGAGCAGTTCTTC	CASSELHRVSYNEQFF
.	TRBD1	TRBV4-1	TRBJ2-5	TGCGCCAGCAGCCTCACCCGGGGACAGGGGTACCAAGAGACCCAGTACTTC	CASSLTRGQGYQETQYF
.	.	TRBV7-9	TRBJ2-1	TGTGCCAGCAGCCCCCCCCGGGTGATGGTGAATGAGCAGTTCTTC	CASSPPRVMVNEQFF
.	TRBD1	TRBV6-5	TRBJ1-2	TGTGCCAGCAGTCTACCGGGACAGGGTGTGTCGGGCTACACCTTC	CASSLPGQGVSGYTF